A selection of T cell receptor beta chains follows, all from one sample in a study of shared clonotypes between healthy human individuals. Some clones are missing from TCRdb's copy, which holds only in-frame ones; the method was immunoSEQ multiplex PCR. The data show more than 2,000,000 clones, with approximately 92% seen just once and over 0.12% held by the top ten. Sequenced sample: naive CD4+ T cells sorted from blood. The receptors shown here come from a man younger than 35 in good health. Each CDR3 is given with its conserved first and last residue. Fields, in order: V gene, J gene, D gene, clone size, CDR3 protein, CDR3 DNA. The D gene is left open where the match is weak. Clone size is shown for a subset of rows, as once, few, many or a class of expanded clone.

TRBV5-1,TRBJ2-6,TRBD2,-,CASSLGASGSSGANVLTF,TGCGCCAGCAGCTTGGGGGCTAGCGGGAGTTCCGGGGCCAACGTCCTGACTTTC
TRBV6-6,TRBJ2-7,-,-,CASTSGGLDNEQYF,TGTGCCAGCACCTCAGGGGGGCTTGACAACGAGCAGTACTTC
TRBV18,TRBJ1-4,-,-,CASSLRGDEKLFF,TGTGCCAGCTCACTACGGGGGGATGAAAAACTGTTTTTT
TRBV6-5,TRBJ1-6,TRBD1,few,CASSRQGGSPLHF,TGTGCCAGCAGTCGACAGGGAGGCTCACCCCTCCACTTT
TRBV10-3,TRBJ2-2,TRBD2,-,CAISAGLAGVTGELFF,TGTGCCATCAGCGCGGGACTAGCGGGAGTCACCGGGGAGCTGTTTTTT
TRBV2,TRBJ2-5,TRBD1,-,CASSARDRARETQYF,TGTGCCAGCAGCGCCCGGGACAGGGCACGGGAGACCCAGTACTTC
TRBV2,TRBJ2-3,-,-,CASTAEITTDTQYF,TGTGCCAGCACGGCGGAGATCACAACAGATACGCAGTATTTT
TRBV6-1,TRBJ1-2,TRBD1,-,CASSAGQDYRYTF,TGTGCCAGCAGTGCTGGACAGGATTACCGCTACACCTTC
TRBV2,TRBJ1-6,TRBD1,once,CASSVQGAGSPLHF,TGTGCCAGCAGTGTACAGGGGGCAGGTTCACCCCTCCACTTT
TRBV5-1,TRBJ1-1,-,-,CASSGWTVGDTEAFF,TGCGCCAGCAGCGGATGGACAGTTGGCGACACTGAAGCTTTCTTT
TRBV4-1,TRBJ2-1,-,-,CASSQDQGGRFNEQFF,TGCGCCAGCAGCCAAGATCAGGGGGGGCGTTTCAATGAGCAGTTCTTC
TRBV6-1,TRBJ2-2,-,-,CASSRPDNTGELFF,TGTGCCAGCAGTCGGCCAGATAACACCGGGGAGCTGTTTTTT
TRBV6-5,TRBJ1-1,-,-,CASRNPRATEAFF,TGTGCCAGCAGAAACCCCAGGGCTACTGAAGCTTTCTTT
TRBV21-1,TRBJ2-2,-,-,CASSKRENTRTDTGELFF,TGTGCCAGCAGCAAACGAGAAAACACTCGAACGGACACCGGGGAGCTGTTTTTT
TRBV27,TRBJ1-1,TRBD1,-,CASRLTGVHTEAFF,TGTGCCAGCAGATTAACAGGGGTTCACACTGAAGCTTTCTTT
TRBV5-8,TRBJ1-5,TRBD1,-,CASSTGTGASREPQHF,TGTGCCAGCAGCACCGGGACAGGGGCCTCAAGGGAGCCCCAGCATTTT
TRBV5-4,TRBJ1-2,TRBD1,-,CASSPGTGDYGYTF,TGTGCCAGCAGCCCCGGGACAGGGGACTATGGCTACACCTTC
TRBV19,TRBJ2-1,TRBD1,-,CASSMQDRGGNEQFF,TGTGCCAGTAGTATGCAGGACAGGGGAGGGAATGAGCAGTTCTTC
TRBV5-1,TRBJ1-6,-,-,CASSLEQGQNSPLHF,TGCGCCAGCAGCTTGGAACAGGGTCAGAATTCACCCCTCCACTTT
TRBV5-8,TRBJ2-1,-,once,CASSLEALEQFF,TGTGCCAGCAGCTTGGAGGCACTCGAGCAGTTCTTC
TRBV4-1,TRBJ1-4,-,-,CASSQDGGRGVEKLFF,TGCGCCAGCAGCCAAGATGGAGGGAGGGGAGTTGAAAAACTGTTTTTT
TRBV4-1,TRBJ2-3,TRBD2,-,CASSQEGLAGAVNRGDTQYF,TGCGCCAGCAGCCAAGAGGGACTAGCGGGGGCGGTAAATCGAGGAGATACGCAGTATTTT
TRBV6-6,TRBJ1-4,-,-,CASLGSTNEKLFF,TGTGCCAGCCTCGGGTCAACTAATGAAAAACTGTTTTTT
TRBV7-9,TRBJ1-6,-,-,CASSLAEGTGNSPLHF,TGTGCCAGCAGCTTAGCGGAGGGAACGGGTAATTCACCCCTCCACTTT
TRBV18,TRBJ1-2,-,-,CASSPNGQGWAGYTF,TGTGCCAGCTCACCAAATGGCCAGGGGTGGGCTGGCTACACCTTC
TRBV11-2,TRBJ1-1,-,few,CASSSQTDTEAFF,TGTGCCAGCAGCTCACAGACCGACACTGAAGCTTTCTTT
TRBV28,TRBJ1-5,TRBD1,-,CASTPLGQRKSNQPQHF,TGTGCCAGCACCCCCCTGGGACAGAGAAAGAGCAATCAGCCCCAGCATTTT
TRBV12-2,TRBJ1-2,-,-,CASRLEVGYTF,TGTGCAAGTCGCTTAGAAGTGGGCTACACCTTC
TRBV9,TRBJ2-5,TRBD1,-,CASSPPGTVQETQYF,TGTGCCAGCAGCCCCCCCGGGACAGTCCAAGAGACCCAGTACTTC
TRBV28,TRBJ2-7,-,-,CASSLGGQGSGEQYF,TGTGCCAGCAGCCTCGGGGGGCAGGGCTCCGGTGAGCAGTACTTC
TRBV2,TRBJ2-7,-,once,CASSDEAGSYEQYF,TGTGCCAGCAGTGATGAGGCAGGTTCCTACGAGCAGTACTTC
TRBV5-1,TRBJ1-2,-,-,CASSLDGRPNYGYTF,TGCGCCAGCAGCTTGGATGGACGCCCTAACTATGGCTACACCTTC
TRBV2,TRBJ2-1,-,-,CASSESSLRGYNEQFF,TGTGCCAGCAGTGAAAGCTCGTTAAGGGGCTACAATGAGCAGTTCTTC
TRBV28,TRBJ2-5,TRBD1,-,CASSLLDRDQETQYF,TGTGCCAGCAGTTTATTGGACAGGGACCAAGAGACCCAGTACTTC
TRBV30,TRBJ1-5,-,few,CAWSVSTHQPQHF,TGTGCCTGGAGTGTATCGACTCACCAGCCCCAGCATTTT
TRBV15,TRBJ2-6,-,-,CATSRGISGANVLTF,TGTGCCACCAGCAGAGGTATCTCTGGGGCCAACGTCCTGACTTTC
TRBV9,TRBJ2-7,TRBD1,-,CASSVAGQPYEQYF,TGTGCCAGCAGCGTAGCGGGACAGCCCTACGAGCAGTACTTC
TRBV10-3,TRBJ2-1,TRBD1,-,CAISVGTGNDEQFF,TGTGCCATCAGTGTCGGGACAGGGAACGATGAGCAGTTCTTC
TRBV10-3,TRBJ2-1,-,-,CAISSGTYNEQFF,TGTGCCATCAGCTCCGGGACTTACAATGAGCAGTTCTTC
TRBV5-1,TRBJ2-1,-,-,CASSLSLVGNEQFF,TGCGCCAGCAGCCTTTCGTTGGTGGGGAATGAGCAGTTCTTC
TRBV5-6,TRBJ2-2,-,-,CASSFTAGPNTGELFF,TGTGCCAGCAGCTTCACTGCAGGCCCAAACACCGGGGAGCTGTTTTTT
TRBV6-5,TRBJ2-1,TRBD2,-,CATNSGRILNEQFF,TGTGCCACCAATAGCGGGAGGATCCTCAATGAGCAGTTCTTC
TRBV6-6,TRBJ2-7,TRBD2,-,CASRLTSGSGYEQYF,TGTGCCAGCAGGCTCACTAGCGGGAGCGGTTACGAGCAGTACTTC